This T cell receptor beta chain appears in the sequencing data of a study of blood T cell repertoires in COVID-19. Generated by immunoSEQ multiplex PCR, the TCRdb table keeps only in-frame clones and is missing some. The data contain about 50,000 clones, 75% to 85% of them singletons. Germline values: CDR1 SGHRS, CDR2 YFSETQ. V lost 6 bases, J lost 1 base, and 19 bases lay in between. The CDR3 runs to 16 residues. This clone has more than one count but fewer than ten. The sample taken for sequencing was peripheral blood. The receptor was isolated from a man in his forties or fifties with acute or convalescent COVID-19. The rearrangement joins TRBV5-1 to TRBJ1-1, with D possibly matching TRBD1 (5 bases). CDR3 DNA: TGCGCCAGCACGGCGGGGCGGAGAAGTGAGAACACTGAAGCTTTCTTT. It encodes CASTAGRRSENTEAFF.